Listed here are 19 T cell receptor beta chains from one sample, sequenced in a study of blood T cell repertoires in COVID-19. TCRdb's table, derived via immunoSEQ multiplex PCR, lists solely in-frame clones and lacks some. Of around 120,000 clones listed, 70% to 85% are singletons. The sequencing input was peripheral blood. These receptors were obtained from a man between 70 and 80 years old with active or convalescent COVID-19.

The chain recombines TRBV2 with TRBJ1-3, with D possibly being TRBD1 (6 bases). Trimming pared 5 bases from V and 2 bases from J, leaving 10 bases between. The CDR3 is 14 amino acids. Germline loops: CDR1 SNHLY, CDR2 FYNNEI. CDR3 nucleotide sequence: TGTGCCAGCAGTCGACAGGTCGCTGGAAACACCATATATTTT. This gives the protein CASSRQVAGNTIYF.

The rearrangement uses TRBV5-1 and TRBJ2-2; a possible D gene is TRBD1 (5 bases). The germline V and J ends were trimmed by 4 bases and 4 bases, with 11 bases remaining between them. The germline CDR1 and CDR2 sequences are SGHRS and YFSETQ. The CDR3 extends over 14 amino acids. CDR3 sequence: CASSADTTTGELFF. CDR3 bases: TGCGCCAGCAGCGCGGACACCACCACCGGGGAGCTGTTTTTT.

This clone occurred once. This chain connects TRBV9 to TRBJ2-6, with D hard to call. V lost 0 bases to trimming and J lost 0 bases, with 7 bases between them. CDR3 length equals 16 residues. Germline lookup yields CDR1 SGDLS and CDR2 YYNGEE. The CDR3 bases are TGTGCCAGCAGCGTAGGACTCAGCTCTGGGGCCAACGTCCTGACTTTC. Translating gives CASSVGLSSGANVLTF.

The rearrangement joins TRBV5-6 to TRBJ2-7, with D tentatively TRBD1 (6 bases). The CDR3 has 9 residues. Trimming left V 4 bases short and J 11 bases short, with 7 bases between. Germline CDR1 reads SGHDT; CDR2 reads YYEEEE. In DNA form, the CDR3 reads TGTGCCAGCAGCCAGGGGAAGTACTTC. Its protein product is CASSQGKYF.

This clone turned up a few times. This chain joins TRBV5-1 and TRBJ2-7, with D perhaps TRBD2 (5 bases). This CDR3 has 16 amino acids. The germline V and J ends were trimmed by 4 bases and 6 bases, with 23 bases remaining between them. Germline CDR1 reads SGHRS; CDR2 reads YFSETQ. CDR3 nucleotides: TGCGCCAGCAGCGGGCAGGACGGACTTGCCTATACCGAGCAGTACTTC. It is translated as CASSGQDGLAYTEQYF.

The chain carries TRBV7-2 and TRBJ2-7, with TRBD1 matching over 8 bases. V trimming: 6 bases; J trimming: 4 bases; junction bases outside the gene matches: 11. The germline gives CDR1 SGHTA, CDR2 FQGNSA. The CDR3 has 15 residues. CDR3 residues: CASSPGQGIFYEQYF. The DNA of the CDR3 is TGTGCCAGCAGTCCTGGACAGGGAATTTTTTACGAGCAGTACTTC. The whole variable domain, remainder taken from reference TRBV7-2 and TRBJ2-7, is GAGVSQSPSNKVTEKGKDVELRCDPISGHTALYWYRQSLGQGLEFLIYFQGNSAPDKSGLPSDRFSAERTGGSVSTLTIQRTQQEDSAVYLCASSPGQGIFYEQYFGPGTRLTVT.

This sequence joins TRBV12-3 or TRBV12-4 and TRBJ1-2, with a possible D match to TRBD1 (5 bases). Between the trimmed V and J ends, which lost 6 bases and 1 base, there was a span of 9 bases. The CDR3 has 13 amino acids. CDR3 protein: CASSPQVNYGYTF. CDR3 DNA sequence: TGTGCCAGCAGCCCACAGGTTAACTATGGCTACACCTTC.

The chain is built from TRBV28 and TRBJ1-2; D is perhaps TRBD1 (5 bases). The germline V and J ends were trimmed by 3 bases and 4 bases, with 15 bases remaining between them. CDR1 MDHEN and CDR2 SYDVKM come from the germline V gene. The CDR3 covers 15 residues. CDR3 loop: CASSFVAGQAYGYTF. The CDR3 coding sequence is TGTGCCAGCAGTTTTGTGGCAGGGCAAGCCTATGGCTACACCTTC.

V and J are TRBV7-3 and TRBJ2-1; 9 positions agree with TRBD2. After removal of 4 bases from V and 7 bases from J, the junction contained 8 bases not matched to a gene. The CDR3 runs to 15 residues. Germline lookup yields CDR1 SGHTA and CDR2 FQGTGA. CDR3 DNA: TGTGCCAGCAGCTGGAGCGGGGGGCGGAATAATGAGCAGTTCTTC. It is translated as CASSWSGGRNNEQFF.

CDR3 nucleotide sequence: TGTGCCAGCGGAAGGACAGGGGGCTCGGATACGCAGTATTTT. Amino acids: CASGRTGGSDTQYF. The chain carries TRBV7-9 and TRBJ2-3; 11 nucleotides line up with TRBD1. This CDR3 comprises 14 residues. The germline gives CDR1 SEHNR, CDR2 FQNEAQ (reference sequence). V gave up 8 bases and J gave up 6 bases; unmatched junction bases: 7. The full variable domain, with the rest looked up from reference TRBV7-9 and TRBJ2-3, is DTGVSQNPRHKITKRGQNVTFRCDPISEHNRLYWYRQTLGQGPEFLTYFQNEAQLEKSRLLSDRFSAERPKGSFSTLEIQRTEQGDSAMYLCASGRTGGSDTQYFGPGTRLTVL.

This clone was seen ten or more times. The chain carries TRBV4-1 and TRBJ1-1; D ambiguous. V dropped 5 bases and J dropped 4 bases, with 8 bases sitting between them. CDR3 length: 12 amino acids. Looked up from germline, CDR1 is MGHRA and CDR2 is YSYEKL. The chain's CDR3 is CASSFEGTEAFF. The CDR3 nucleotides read TGCGCCAGCAGCTTTGAGGGCACTGAAGCTTTCTTT.

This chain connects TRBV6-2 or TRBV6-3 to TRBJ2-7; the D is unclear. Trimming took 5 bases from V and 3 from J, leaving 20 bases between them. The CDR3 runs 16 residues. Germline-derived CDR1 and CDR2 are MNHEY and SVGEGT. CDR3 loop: CASSRSSRTSFYEQYF. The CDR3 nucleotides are TGTGCCAGCAGTCGCTCGTCACGTACTTCTTTCTACGAGCAGTACTTC.

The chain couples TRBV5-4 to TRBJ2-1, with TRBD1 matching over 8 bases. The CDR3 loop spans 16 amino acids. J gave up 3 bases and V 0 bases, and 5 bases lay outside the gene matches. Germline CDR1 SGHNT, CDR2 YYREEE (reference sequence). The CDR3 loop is CASSLEAGGYYNEQFF. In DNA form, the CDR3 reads TGTGCCAGCAGCTTGGAGGCAGGGGGCTACTACAATGAGCAGTTCTTC.

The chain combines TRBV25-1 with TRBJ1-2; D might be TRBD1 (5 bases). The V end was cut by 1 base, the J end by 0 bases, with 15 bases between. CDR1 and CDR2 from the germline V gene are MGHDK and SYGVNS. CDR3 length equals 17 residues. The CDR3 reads CASSELGGGEANYGYTF. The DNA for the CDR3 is TGTGCCAGCAGTGAATTAGGCGGAGGGGAGGCTAACTATGGCTACACCTTC.

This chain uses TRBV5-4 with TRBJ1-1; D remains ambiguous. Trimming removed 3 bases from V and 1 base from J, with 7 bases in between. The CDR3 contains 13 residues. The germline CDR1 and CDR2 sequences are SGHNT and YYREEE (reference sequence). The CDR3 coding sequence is TGTGCCAGCAGCTGGGCCACGAACACTGAAGCTTTCTTT. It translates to CASSWATNTEAFF.

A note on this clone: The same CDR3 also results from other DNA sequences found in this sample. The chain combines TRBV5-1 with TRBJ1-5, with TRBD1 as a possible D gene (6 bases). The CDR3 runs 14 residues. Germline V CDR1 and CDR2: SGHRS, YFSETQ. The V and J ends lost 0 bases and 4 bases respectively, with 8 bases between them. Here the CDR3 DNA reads TGCGCCAGCAGCTTGGAAGGGGGAAATCAGCCCCAGCATTTT. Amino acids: CASSLEGGNQPQHF. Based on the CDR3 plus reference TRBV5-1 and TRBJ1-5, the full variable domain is KAGVTQTPRYLIKTRGQQVTLSCSPISGHRSVSWYQQTPGQGLQFLFEYFSETQRNKGNFPGRFSGRQFSNSRSEMNVSTLELGDSALYLCASSLEGGNQPQHFGDGTRLSIL.

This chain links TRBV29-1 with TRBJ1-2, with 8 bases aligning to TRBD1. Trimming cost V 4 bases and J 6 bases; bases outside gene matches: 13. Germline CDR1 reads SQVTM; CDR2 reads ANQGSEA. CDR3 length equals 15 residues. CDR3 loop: CSVVSGGGFGDGYTF. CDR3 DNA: TGCAGCGTTGTCTCAGGGGGCGGTTTCGGCGATGGCTACACCTTC.

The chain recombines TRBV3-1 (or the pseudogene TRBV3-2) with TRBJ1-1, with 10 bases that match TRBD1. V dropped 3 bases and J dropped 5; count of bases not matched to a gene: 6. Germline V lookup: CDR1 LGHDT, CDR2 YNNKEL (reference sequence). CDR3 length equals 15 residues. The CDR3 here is CASSQPGQGYTEAFF. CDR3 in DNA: TGTGCCAGCAGCCAGCCGGGACAGGGGTATACTGAAGCTTTCTTT.

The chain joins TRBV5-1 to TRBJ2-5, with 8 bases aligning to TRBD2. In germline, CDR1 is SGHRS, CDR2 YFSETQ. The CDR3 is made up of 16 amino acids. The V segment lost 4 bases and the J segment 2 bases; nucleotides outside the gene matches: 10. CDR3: CASSPGGASIQETQYF. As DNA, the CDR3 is TGCGCCAGCAGCCCGGGGGGGGCCTCGATTCAAGAGACCCAGTACTTC.